This T cell receptor beta chain was sequenced for a study of T cells in Graves' hyperthyroidism and ophthalmopathy. Worth noting for this clonotype: This clone may be a read error of a much larger clone one base away.

Researchers amplified the TCR beta CDR3 regions from RNA transcripts. TCR CDR3 underwent first-round RT-PCR with the HTBI primer set. Each CDR3 protein is one row after TCRdb ran MiXCR on the multiplex PCR reads. This sample has hundreds of thousands of distinct CDR3 sequences, with less than 15% found just once. The CDR3 covers 14 residues. The germline V gene has CDR1 KGHSH and CDR2 LQKENI. The rearrangement uses TRBV18 and TRBJ1-4, with TRBD1 as a possible D gene (6 bases). The sequenced sample consisted of blood. This clonotype was obtained from a woman younger than 30 with Graves' hyperthyroidism. Written as DNA, the CDR3 is TGTGCCAGCTCACCGCAGGGGTTGGGAGAAAAACTGCTTTTT. The encoded protein is CASSPQGLGEKLLF.